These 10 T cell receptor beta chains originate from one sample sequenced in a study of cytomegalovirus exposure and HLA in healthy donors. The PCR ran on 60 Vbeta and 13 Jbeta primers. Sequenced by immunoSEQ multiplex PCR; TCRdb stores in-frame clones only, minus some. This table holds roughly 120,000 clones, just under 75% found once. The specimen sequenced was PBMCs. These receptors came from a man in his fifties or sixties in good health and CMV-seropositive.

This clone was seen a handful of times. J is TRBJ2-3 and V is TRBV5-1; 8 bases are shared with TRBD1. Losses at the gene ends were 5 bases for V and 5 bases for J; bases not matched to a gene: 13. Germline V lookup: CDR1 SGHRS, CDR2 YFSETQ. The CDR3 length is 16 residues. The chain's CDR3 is CASSTMGTGIGDTQYF. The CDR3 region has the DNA TGCGCCAGCAGTACGATGGGGACAGGCATAGGAGATACGCAGTATTTT.

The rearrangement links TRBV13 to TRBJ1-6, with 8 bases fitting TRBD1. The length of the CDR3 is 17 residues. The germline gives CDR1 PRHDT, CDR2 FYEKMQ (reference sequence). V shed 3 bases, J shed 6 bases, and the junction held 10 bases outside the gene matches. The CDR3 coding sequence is TGTGCCAGCAGCTTTAGGACAGGGCGCTCTCTTAATTCACCCCTCCACTTT. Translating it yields CASSFRTGRSLNSPLHF.

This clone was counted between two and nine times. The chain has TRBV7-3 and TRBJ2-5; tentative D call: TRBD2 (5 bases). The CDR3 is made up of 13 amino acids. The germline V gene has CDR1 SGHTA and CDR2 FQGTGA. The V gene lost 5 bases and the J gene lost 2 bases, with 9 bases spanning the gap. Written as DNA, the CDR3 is TGTGCCAGCAGCCCTGGACTGCAAGAGACCCAGTACTTC. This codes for CASSPGLQETQYF.

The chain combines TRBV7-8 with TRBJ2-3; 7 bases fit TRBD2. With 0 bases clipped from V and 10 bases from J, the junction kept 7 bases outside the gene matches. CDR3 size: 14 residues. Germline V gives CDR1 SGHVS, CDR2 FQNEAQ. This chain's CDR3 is CASSLAWGTTSQYF. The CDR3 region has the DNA TGTGCCAGCAGCTTAGCTTGGGGGACTACTTCGCAGTATTTT.

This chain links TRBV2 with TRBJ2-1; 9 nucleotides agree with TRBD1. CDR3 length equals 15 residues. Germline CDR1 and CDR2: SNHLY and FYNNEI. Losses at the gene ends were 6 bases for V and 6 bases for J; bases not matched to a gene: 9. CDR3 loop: CASSLDRGAPNEQFF. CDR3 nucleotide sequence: TGTGCCAGCAGCCTCGACAGGGGGGCGCCCAATGAGCAGTTCTTC.

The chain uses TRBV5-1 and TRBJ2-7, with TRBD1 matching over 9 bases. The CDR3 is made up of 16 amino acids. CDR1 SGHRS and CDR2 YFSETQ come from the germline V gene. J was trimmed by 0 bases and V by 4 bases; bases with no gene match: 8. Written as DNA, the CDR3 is TGCGCCAGCAGCATGACCTGGACAGGGGTCTCCTACGAGCAGTACTTC. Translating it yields CASSMTWTGVSYEQYF.

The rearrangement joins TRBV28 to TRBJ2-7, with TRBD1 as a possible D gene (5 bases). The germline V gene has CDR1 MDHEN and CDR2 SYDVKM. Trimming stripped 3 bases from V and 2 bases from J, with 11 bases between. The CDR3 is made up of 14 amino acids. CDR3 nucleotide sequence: TGTGCCAGCAGTTTGGGCAGGGCCCCCTACGAGCAGTACTTC. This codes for CASSLGRAPYEQYF.

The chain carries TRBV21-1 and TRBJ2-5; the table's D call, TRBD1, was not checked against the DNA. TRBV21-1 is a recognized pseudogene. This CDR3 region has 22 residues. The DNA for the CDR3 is TGTGCCAGCAGCAAAGCGGCGACCCCATACCTGGACAGCCTAAACCGGAAAGAGACCCAGTACTTC. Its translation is CASSKAATPYLDSLNRKETQYF.

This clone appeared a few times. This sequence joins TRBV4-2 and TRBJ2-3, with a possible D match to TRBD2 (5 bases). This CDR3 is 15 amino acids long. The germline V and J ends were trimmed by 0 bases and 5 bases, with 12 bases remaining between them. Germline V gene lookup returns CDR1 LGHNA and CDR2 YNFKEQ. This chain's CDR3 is CASSQERGFRDTQYF. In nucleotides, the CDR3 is TGTGCCAGCAGCCAAGAACGAGGGTTCAGAGATACGCAGTATTTT.

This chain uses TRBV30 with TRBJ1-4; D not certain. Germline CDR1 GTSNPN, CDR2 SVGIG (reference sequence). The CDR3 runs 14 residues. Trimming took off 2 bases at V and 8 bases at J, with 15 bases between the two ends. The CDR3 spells CAWSSGRRREKLFF. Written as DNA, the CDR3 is TGTGCCTGGAGTAGTGGGCGCCGACGGGAAAAACTGTTTTTT.